This T cell receptor beta chain was obtained from a study of shared clonotypes between healthy human individuals. The CDR3 spans 19 residues. The junction had 12 bases not matched to a gene; V was cut back by 0 bases and J by 3 bases. The germline gives CDR1 SGDLS, CDR2 YYNGEE. The assay was immunoSEQ multiplex PCR, and TCRdb's table has in-frame clones only and misses some. This sample has just under 95,000 clones, with 60% to 75% found just once. This TCR derives from a man under 40 in good health. The chain joins TRBV9 to TRBJ2-7, with 13 bases identical to TRBD2. The sequenced sample was memory CD8+ T cells sorted from blood. Subset noted: CD45RO+ cells pooled with CCR7-negative TemRA cells. The CDR3 nucleotides read TGTGCCAGCAGCGTAGCTCCTTCCGGGACTAGCGGGATCCACTACGAGCAGTACTTC. The encoded protein is CASSVAPSGTSGIHYEQYF.